The T cell receptor (beta chain) described here comes from a study of blood T cell repertoires in COVID-19. In the study overall: From T cells, B-cell-depleted T cells, or PBMCs came the material, which was cDNA or gDNA.

Authors' data handling: The assay estimated nucleated cells by amplifying reference gene primers. Only in-frame clones appear in the TCRdb table, and some are missing; sequencing was by immunoSEQ multiplex PCR. V, J and clone size derive from that table, while D and trimming were established from the DNA sequence. Found here are under 350,000 clones, 86% of them singletons; the top ten hold about 2.7%. Germline V gives CDR1 LGHNA, CDR2 YSLEER. The junction had 13 bases not matched to a gene; V was cut back by 3 bases and J by 5 bases. The CDR3 covers 17 residues. Each recovered donor of Cohort 3 presented with two negative PCRs, clearance, or symptom resolution.

Sequences were obtained from PBMCs or T cells enriched from blood (not recorded which). The chain uses TRBV4-3 and TRBJ2-5; 9 bases map to TRBD1. The clonotype originates from a young woman who had recovered from COVID-19. CDR3: CASSHSSRTGDMETQYF. For the CDR3, the DNA is TGCGCCAGCAGCCATAGCTCCCGGACAGGGGATATGGAGACCCAGTACTTC.